Described below is a single TCR beta chain sequence and its context. Its antigen is as yet unknown. One base away lies a much larger clone, so this may be a sequencing read error. From RNA transcripts, TCR beta CDR3 regions were amplified. HTBI primers drove first-round RT-PCR of the TCR CDR3. TCRdb recomputed calls from the multiplex PCR reads with MiXCR, one row per CDR3 protein. The data contain a few hundred thousand distinct CDR3 sequences, about 43% of them singletons. Diagnostic decisions used clinical symptoms, serum thyroxine and TRAb, thyroid ultrasound and orbital computed tomography. Germline values: CDR1 MNHEY, CDR2 SVGAGI. The V gene lost 5 bases and the J gene lost 5 bases, with 19 bases spanning the gap. The CDR3 extends over 15 amino acids. The sample is drawn from a study of T cells in Graves' hyperthyroidism and ophthalmopathy. The study's findings and limits: Most thyroid clonotypes with frequency above 0.001 were detected in blood.

The V gene is TRBV6-5, the J gene TRBJ2-7; possible D gene TRBD2, 6 bases. The sequenced sample was peripheral blood or thyroid tissue (not recorded which). The receptor comes from a woman aged 18 to 35 with Graves' hyperthyroidism. CDR3 residues: CASSDKAGRHDEQYF. The CDR3 region has the DNA TGTGCCAGCAGTGATAAGGCAGGGAGGCATGACGAGCAGTACTTC.